This T cell receptor (beta chain) was documented in a study of OX40 agonist ivuxolimab in advanced cancers. In the study overall: Ivuxolimab was a fully human IgG2 agonistic monoclonal antibody targeting the costimulatory receptor OX40 (CD134). Intravenous ivuxolimab was administered to patients every 2 weeks at six dose levels: 0.01, 0.1, 0.3, 1.5, 3 and 10 mg/kg. Among the roughly 52 dose-escalation patients, 19 had hepatocellular carcinoma, 15 or so melanoma, 9 renal cell carcinoma and 9 head and neck cancer. In the dose-escalation cohort, around four fifths of patients were male, and the mean age was about 55 years, with a range of about 23 to 90. Prior anti-PD-1, anti-PD-L1 or anti-CTLA-4 therapy was permitted, and approximately 40% of dose-escalation patients had received checkpoint inhibitors. Partial responses occurred in three dose-escalation patients: two with cutaneous melanoma and one with hepatocellular carcinoma. Peripheral TCRbeta sequencing was intended to test whether TCR sequence diversity was altered and clonal T-cell expansion was caused by ivuxolimab. The paper covers the monotherapy dose-escalation part of the phase I ivuxolimab trial, which included N ≈ 50 patients.

The trial excluded patients who had a history of autoimmune disease or who were on systemic immunosuppression. Peripheral blood for TCR sequencing was drawn from every dose cohort at baseline, at cycle 4 day 1 and at cycle 7 day 1. The samples were taken from a phase I, first-in-human, multicenter, open-label dose-escalation trial of ivuxolimab. Adults with locally advanced or metastatic melanoma, renal cell, hepatocellular, or head and neck squamous cell carcinoma were enrolled in the trial. Before TCR sequencing, CD4+ T cells and CD8+ T cells were sorted from peripheral blood as separate populations. This clone was recorded once. The antigen it recognizes is unknown. The sample holds no much larger clone one base away, and base qualities are not on file. To sequence the TCRbeta CDR3 region, genomic DNA was isolated from the sorted cells. The immunoSEQ Assay was used for sequencing of TCRbeta CDR3 regions. This immuneACCESS table, as held by TCRdb, lists in-frame sequences with V and J called but not all clones. Of the missing ones, under half trace to an unresolved V gene in checked studies; the others have no known cause. The sample table shows around 26,000 clones, and 70% to 90% are seen once. The ten largest clones add up to approximately 19% of the sample.

General conclusions and limits of the study: The antigen specificity of the clonally expanded peripheral T cells was not determined. Low levels of normalized T-cell clonal expansion were also seen in some nonresponding patients. Partial responders in the 0.1-3.0 mg/kg groups had among the lowest normalized peripheral clonal expansion, especially among CD8+ T cells. Clonal expansion of both CD4+ and CD8+ blood T cells was observed from baseline to week 6 at doses 0.1 to 3.0 mg/kg. On average, CD8+ T cells showed more expanded clones than CD4+ T cells after ivuxolimab.

From cysteine to phenylalanine, the CDR3 is 16 amino acids long. The read is trimmed to its CDR3 DNA, 48 bases read in frame from base 1. Germline trimming amounts to 8 bases on V and 0 bases on J, with 12 as the count of junction bases outside the gene matches. Per the germline V gene, SNHLY is the CDR1 and FYNNEI is the CDR2. Recombination connected TRBV2 to TRBJ2-7; TRBD2 aligns with 8 central bases. Material: CD4+ or CD8+ T cells sorted from blood, obtained in a trial of the OX40 agonist ivuxolimab. This receptor was taken from an adult with an advanced solid tumor such as melanoma, head and neck, liver or kidney cancer. The CDR3 corresponds to CASRAGSGMSSYEQYF. The DNA sequence follows: TGTGCCAGCCGAGCGGGTAGCGGGATGAGCTCCTACGAGCAGTACTTC.